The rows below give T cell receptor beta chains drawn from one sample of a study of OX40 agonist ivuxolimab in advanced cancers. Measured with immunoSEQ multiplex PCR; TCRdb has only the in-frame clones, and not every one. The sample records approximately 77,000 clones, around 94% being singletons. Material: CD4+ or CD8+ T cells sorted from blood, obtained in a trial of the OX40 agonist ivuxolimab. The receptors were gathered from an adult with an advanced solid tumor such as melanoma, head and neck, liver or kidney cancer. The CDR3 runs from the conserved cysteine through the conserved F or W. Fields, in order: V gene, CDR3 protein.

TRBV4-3,CASSQGDHATNEKLFF
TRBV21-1,CASSSDRVGGNTIYF
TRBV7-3,CASSLLVAGSSYNEQFF
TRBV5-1,CASSLGDRTGIYGYTF
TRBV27,CASMDRGGLIGETQYF
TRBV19,CASKGVAYSNQPQHF
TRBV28,CASSSPGGWETQYF
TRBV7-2,CASSLVSTESSYEQYF
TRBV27,CASGSYRDFLHEQYF
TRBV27,CASSWDSLADTQYF
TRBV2,CARLSGRGEETQYF
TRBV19,CASSPPGLRGTEAFF
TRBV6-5,CASSYSLGETQYF
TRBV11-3,CASSTLLGDSNQPQHF
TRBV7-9,CASSTLGTSGTSYEQYF
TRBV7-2,CASSGRRGGTIYF
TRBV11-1,CASSPQPGGRYPGAGELFF
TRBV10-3,CAISEPGDTDTQYF
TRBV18,CASSPPGTDTQYF
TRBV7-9,CASSLTGAGEQYF
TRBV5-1,CASSLEPSGQGYNEQFF
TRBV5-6,CASSQLAGSQADTQYF